This TCR beta chain comes out of a study of T cells in localized non-small cell lung cancer. Study-wide points: There was higher T cell clonality in uninvolved adjacent lung than in tumor, and it was highest there. Adjacent lung had a median roughly 60 of the 100 largest tumor clones. Among blood samples, higher T cell density accompanied longer overall survival.

Produced via immunoSEQ multiplex PCR; TCRdb's table is partial and in-frame only. The repertoire holds roughly 1,500 clones, with 25% to 30% as singletons. This CDR3 is 14 amino acids long. V lost 3 bases, J lost 2 bases, and 1 base stayed unmatched. CDR1 SGHNT and CDR2 YENEEA come from the germline V gene. Remarks on this clone: Its antigen remains unidentified.

The sequencing here drew on lung tumor tissue, taken before any cancer treatment. The rearrangement links TRBV11-3 to TRBJ2-5; 9 bases align to TRBD2. The TCR comes from a male donor older than 55 with stage I squamous cell lung carcinoma. The CDR3 spells CASSLAGGQETQYF. CDR3 sequence (DNA): TGTGCCAGCAGCTTGGCGGGAGGGCAAGAGACCCAGTACTTC.